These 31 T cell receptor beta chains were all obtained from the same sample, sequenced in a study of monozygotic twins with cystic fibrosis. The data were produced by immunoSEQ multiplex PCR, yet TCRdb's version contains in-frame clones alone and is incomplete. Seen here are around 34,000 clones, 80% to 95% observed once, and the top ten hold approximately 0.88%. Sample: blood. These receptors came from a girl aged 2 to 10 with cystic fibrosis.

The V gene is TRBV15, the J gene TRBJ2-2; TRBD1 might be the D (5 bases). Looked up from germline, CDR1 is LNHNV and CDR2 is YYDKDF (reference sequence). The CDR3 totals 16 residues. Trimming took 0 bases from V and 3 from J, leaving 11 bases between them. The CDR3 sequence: CATSRDPGRYTGELFF. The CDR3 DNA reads TGTGCCACCAGCAGAGATCCAGGGCGGTACACCGGGGAGCTGTTTTTT.

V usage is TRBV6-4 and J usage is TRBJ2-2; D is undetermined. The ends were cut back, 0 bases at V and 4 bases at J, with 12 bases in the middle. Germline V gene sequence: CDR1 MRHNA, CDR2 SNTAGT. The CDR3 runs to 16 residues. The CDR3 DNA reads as TGTGCCAGCAGTGACTCAAGAGGCACCTCCACCGGGGAGCTGTTTTTT. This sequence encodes CASSDSRGTSTGELFF.

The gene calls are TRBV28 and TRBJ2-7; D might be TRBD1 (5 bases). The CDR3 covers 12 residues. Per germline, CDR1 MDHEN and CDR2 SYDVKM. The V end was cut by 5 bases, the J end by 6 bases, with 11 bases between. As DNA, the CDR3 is TGTGCCAGCAGTAGGGGATACCGCGAGCAGTACTTC. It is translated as CASSRGYREQYF.

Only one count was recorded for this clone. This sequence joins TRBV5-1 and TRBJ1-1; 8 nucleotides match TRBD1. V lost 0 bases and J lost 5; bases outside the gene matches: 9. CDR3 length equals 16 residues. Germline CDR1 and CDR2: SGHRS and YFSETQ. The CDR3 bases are TGCGCCAGCAGCTTGGCAGGGGGCCCCCAAGATACTGAAGCTTTCTTT. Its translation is CASSLAGGPQDTEAFF.

The DNA of the CDR3 is TGTGCCAGCTCACCAGTAGGGAACTATGGCTACACCTTC. This gives the protein CASSPVGNYGYTF. J is TRBJ1-2 and V is TRBV18; D call uncertain. This CDR3 contains 13 residues. Germline V gene data show CDR1 as KGHSH and CDR2 as LQKENI. Trimming cost V 2 bases and J 2 bases, with 6 bases left between them.

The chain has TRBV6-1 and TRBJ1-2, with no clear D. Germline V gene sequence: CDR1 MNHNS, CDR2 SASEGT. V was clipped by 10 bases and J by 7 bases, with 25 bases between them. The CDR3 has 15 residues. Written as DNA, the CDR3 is TGTGCCACCGATACCGGGCCCTGGAGTATTGGTGGCTACACCTTC. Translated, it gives CATDTGPWSIGGYTF.

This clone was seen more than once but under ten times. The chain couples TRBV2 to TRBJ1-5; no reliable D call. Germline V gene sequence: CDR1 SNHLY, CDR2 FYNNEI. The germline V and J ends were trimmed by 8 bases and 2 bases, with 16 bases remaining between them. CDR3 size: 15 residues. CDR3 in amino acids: CASASGGGRNQPQHF. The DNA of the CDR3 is TGTGCCAGCGCTTCCGGCGGAGGGCGCAATCAGCCCCAGCATTTT.

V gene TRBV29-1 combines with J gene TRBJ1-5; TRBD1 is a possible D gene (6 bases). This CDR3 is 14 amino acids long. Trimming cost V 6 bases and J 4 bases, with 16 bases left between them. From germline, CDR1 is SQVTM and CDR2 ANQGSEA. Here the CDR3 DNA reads TGCAGCGTGCTGGTTGGGGGCATTAATCAGCCCCAGCATTTT. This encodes CSVLVGGINQPQHF.

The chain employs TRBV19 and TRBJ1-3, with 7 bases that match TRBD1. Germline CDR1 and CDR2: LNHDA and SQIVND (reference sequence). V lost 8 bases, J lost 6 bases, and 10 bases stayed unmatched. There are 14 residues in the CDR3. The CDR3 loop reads CASCHRGIENTIYF. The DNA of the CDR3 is TGTGCCAGTTGTCACAGGGGAATTGAAAACACCATATATTTT.

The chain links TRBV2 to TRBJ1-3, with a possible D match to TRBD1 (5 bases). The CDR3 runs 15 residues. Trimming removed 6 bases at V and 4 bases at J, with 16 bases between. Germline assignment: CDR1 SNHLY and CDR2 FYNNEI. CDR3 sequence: CASRGGTRAGNTIYF. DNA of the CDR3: TGTGCCAGCAGGGGAGGGACGAGGGCAGGAAACACCATATATTTT.

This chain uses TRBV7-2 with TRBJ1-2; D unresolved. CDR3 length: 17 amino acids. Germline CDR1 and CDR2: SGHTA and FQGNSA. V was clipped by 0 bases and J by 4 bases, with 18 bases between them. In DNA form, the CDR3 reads TGTGCCAGCAGCTTAGCTCCAGCACTCACCCGAATCTATGGCTACACCTTC. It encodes CASSLAPALTRIYGYTF.

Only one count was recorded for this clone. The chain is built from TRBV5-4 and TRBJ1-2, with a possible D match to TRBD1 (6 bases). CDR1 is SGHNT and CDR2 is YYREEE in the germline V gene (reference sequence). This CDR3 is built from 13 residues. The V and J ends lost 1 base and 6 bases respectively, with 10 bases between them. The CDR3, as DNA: TGTGCCAGCAGCTTGCAGGGGACTAATGGCTACACCTTC. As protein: CASSLQGTNGYTF.

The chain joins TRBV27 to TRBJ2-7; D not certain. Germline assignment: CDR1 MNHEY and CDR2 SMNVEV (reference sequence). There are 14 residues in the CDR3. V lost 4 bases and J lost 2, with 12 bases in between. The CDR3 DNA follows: TGTGCCAGCAGTTGGGGAAGTGGGACCTACGAGCAGTACTTC. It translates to CASSWGSGTYEQYF.

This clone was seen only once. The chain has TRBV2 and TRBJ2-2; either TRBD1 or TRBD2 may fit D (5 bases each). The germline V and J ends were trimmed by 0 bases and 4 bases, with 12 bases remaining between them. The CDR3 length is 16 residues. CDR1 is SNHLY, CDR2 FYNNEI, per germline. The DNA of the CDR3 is TGTGCCAGCAGTGAAGCAGGGCAGGGACCCACCGGGGAGCTGTTTTTT. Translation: CASSEAGQGPTGELFF.

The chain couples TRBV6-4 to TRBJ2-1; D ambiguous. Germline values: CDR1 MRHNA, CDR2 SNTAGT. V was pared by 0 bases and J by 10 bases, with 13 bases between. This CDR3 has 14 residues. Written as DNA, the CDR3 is TGTGCCAGCAGTGACTCATTTTCCGCGGAGGAGCAGTTCTTC. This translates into CASSDSFSAEEQFF.

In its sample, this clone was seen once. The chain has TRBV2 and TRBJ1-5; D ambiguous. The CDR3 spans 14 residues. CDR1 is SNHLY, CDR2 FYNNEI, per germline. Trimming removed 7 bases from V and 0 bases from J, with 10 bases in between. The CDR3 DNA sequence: TGTGCCAGCAAGGAGGGTTATAGCAATCAGCCCCAGCATTTT. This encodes CASKEGYSNQPQHF.

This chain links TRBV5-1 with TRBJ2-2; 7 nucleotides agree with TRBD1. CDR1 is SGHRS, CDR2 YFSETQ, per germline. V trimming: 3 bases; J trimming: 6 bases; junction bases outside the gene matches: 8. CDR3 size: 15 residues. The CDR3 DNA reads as TGCGCCAGCAGCTGGGGACAGTTGGCGGCCGGGGAGCTGTTTTTT. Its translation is CASSWGQLAAGELFF.

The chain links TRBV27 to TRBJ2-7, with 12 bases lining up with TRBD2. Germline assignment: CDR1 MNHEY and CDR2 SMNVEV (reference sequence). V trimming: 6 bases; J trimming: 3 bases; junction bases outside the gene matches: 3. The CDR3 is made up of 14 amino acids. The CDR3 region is CASSRLAGDYEQYF. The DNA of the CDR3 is TGTGCCAGCAGCCGACTAGCGGGAGACTACGAGCAGTACTTC.

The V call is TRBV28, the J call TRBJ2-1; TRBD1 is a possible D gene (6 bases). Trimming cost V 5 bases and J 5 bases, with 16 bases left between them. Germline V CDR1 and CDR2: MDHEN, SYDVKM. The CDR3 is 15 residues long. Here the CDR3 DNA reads TGTGCCAGCAGTCCATACTATGAGGGGGACAATGAGCAGTTCTTC. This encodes CASSPYYEGDNEQFF.

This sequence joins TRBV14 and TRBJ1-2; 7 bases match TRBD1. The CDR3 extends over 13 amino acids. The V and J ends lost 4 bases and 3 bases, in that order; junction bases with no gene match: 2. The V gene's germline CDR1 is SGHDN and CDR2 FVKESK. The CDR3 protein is CASSPGQYYGYTF. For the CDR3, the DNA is TGTGCCAGCAGCCCGGGACAGTACTATGGCTACACCTTC.

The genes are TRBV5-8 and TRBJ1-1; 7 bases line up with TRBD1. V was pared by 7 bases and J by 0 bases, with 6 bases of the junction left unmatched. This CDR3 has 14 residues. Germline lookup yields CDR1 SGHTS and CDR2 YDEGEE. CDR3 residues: CASDRALLNTEAFF. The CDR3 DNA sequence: TGTGCCAGCGACAGGGCCCTTTTGAACACTGAAGCTTTCTTT.

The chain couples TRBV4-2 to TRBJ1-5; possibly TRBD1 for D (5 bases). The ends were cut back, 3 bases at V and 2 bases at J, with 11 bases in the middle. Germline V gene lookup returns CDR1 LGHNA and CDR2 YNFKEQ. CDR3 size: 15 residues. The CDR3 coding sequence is TGTGCCAGCAGCCACGACCAAGGGGGCAATCAGCCCCAGCATTTT. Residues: CASSHDQGGNQPQHF.

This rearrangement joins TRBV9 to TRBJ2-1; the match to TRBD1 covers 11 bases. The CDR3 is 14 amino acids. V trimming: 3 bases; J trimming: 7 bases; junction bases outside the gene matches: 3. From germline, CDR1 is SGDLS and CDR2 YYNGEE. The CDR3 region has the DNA TGTGCCAGCAGCGGAGGGACAGGGGGAAATGAGCAGTTCTTC. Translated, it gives CASSGGTGGNEQFF.

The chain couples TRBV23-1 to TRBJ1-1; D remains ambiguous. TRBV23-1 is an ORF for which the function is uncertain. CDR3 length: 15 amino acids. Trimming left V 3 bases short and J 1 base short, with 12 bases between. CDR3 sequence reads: CASSHGTGENTEAFF. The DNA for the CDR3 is TGCGCCAGCAGTCACGGCACGGGAGAGAACACTGAAGCTTTCTTT.

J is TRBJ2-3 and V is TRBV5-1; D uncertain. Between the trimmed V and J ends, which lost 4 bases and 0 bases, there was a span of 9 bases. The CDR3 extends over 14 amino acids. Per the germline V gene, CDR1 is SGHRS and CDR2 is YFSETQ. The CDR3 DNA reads TGCGCCAGCAGCACGGCCTCTAGCACAGATACGCAGTATTTT. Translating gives CASSTASSTDTQYF.

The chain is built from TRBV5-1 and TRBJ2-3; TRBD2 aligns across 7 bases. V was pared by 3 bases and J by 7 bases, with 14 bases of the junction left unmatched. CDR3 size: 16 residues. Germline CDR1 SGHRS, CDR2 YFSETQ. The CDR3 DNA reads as TGCGCCAGCAGCTGGGGGACTACCTTCAGCATCTATACGCAGTATTTT. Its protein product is CASSWGTTFSIYTQYF.

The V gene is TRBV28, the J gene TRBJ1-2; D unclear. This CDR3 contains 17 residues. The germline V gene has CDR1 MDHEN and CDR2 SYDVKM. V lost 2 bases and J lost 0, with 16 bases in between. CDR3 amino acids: CASSLGPGPLANYGYTF. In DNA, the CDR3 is TGTGCCAGCAGTTTAGGGCCTGGGCCTTTAGCTAACTATGGCTACACCTTC.

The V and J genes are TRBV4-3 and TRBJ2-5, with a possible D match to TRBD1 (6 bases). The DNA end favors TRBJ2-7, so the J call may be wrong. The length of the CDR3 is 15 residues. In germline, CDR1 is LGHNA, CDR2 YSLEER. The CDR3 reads CASSQNPTQGSEQYF. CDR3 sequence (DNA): TGCGCCAGCAGCCAAAACCCTACCCAGGGGTCCGAGCAGTACTTC.

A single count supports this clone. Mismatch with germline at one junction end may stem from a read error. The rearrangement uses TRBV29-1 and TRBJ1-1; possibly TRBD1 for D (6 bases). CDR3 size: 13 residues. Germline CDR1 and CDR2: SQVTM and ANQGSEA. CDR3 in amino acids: CSVEGGVNTEAFF. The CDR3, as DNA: TGCAGCGTGGAAGGGGGGGTGAACACTGAAGCTTTCTTT.

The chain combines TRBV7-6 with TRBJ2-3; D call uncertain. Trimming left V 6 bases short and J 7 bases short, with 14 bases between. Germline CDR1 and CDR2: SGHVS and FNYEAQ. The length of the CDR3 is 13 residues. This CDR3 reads CASSSYRANTQYF. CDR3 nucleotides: TGTGCCAGCAGTTCATACCGGGCTAATACGCAGTATTTT.

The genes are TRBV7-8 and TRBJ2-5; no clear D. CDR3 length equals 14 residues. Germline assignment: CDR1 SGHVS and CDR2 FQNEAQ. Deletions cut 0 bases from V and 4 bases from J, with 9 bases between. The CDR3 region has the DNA TGTGCCAGCAGCTTAGCGCGTTGGGGAGAGACCCAGTACTTC. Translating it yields CASSLARWGETQYF.